This passage covers 27 T cell receptor beta chains from one sample sequenced in a study of blood T cell repertoires in COVID-19. Clones were read by immunoSEQ multiplex PCR, and TCRdb kept only the in-frame ones, dropping some. The sample consists of just under 350,000 clones, around 87% of them appearing once. The source material was peripheral blood. These receptors were collected from a woman aged 50 to 60 with COVID-19, enrolled during active disease.

The V gene is TRBV6-1, the J gene TRBJ1-3; D unclear. Trimming left V 3 bases short and J 0 bases short, with 9 bases between. Germline V CDR1 and CDR2: MNHNS, SASEGT. This CDR3 contains 15 residues. Written as DNA, the CDR3 is TGTGCCAGCAGTGACAGGCCTTCCTCTGGAAACACCATATATTTT. Protein: CASSDRPSSGNTIYF.

This chain links TRBV7-7 with TRBJ2-5; possible D gene TRBD2, 7 bases. Trimming left V 5 bases short and J 5 bases short, with 18 bases between. This CDR3 region has 15 residues. Per the germline V gene, CDR1 is SSHAT and CDR2 is FNYEAQ (reference sequence). The CDR3 DNA reads as TGTGCCAGCAGCCCATCGGGGGGCCCGACGGAGACCCAGTACTTC. Its translation is CASSPSGGPTETQYF.

This chain joins TRBV11-3 and TRBJ1-1, with D tentatively TRBD1 (6 bases). The CDR3 spans 12 residues. Trimming removed 5 bases from V and 3 bases from J, with 7 bases in between. Germline V gives CDR1 SGHNT, CDR2 YENEEA. CDR3 DNA: TGTGCCAGCAGCCACAGGGACACTGAAGCTTTCTTT. This encodes CASSHRDTEAFF. Full variable domain (remainder filled in from reference TRBV11-3 and TRBJ1-1): EAGVVQSPRYKIIEKKQPVAFWCNPISGHNTLYWYLQNLGQGPELLIRYENEEAVDDSQLPKDRFSAERLKGVDSTLKIQPAELGDSAVYLCASSHRDTEAFFGQGTRLTVV.

V usage is TRBV6-2 or TRBV6-3 and J usage is TRBJ2-5, with TRBD2 as a possible D gene (5 bases). V gave up 3 bases and J gave up 5 bases, with 19 bases separating them. Germline CDR1 reads MNHEY; CDR2 reads SVGEGT. This CDR3 comprises 16 residues. In DNA, the CDR3 is TGTGCCAGCAGTTATCTTCCTAGCTCCTTGGCGGAGACCCAGTACTTC. Protein product: CASSYLPSSLAETQYF.

V and J are TRBV12-5 and TRBJ2-5; 8 bases agree with TRBD2. CDR3 length equals 14 residues. CDR1 is LGHNT, CDR2 FRNRAP, per germline. The ends lost 6 bases at V and 5 bases at J; junction bases unmatched: 8. CDR3 residues: CASGLSGTSETQYF. The CDR3 DNA follows: TGTGCTAGTGGCCTTAGCGGGACCTCCGAGACCCAGTACTTC.

This clone came up a few times. CDR3 nucleotides: TGTGCCAGCACCCTTTCCCGACAAGGCGGGATGAACACTGAAGCTTTCTTT. This translates into CASTLSRQGGMNTEAFF. V gene TRBV11-2 combines with J gene TRBJ1-1; no firm D call. CDR3 length equals 17 residues. Trimming shortened V by 7 bases and J by 0 bases, and 21 bases separated the two germline ends. CDR1 is SGHAT and CDR2 is FQNNGV in the germline V gene.

The chain has TRBV27 and TRBJ1-6; D is ambiguous. Trimming removed 5 bases at V and 7 bases at J, with 9 bases between. Germline assignment: CDR1 MNHEY and CDR2 SMNVEV (reference sequence). The CDR3 totals 13 residues. The DNA for the CDR3 is TGTGCCAGCAGTCGAACTAGGAATTCACCCCTCCACTTT. Protein: CASSRTRNSPLHF.

The genes are TRBV4-3 and TRBJ2-2, with 9 nucleotides matching TRBD2. The length of the CDR3 is 17 residues. Germline V gene lookup returns CDR1 LGHNA and CDR2 YSLEER. V dropped 0 bases and J dropped 1; count of bases not matched to a gene: 3. The CDR3 nucleotides read TGCGCCAGCAGCCAAGAAACTAGCGGGTTGAACACCGGGGAGCTGTTTTTT. This encodes CASSQETSGLNTGELFF.

This clone was seen a single time. This chain links TRBV6-6 with TRBJ1-1, with D maybe TRBD1 (6 bases). The CDR3 consists of 15 residues. Trimming took 6 bases from V and 1 from J, leaving 15 bases between them. CDR1 is MNHNY and CDR2 is SVGAGI in the germline V gene (reference sequence). CDR3 sequence reads: CASSQRGGSNTEAFF. The CDR3 DNA reads as TGTGCCAGCAGCCAAAGGGGGGGATCGAACACTGAAGCTTTCTTT.

The rearrangement links TRBV5-4 to TRBJ2-3; the D gene is possibly TRBD1 (6 bases). This CDR3 has 16 residues. Germline V lookup: CDR1 SGHNT, CDR2 YYREEE (reference sequence). V was clipped by 3 bases and J by 3 bases, with 17 bases between them. The CDR3 DNA is TGTGCCAGCAGCTCCCCAACAGGGATTCGTACAGATACGCAGTATTTT. Encoded protein: CASSSPTGIRTDTQYF. The full variable domain, rest sourced from reference TRBV5-4 and TRBJ2-3, is ETGVTQSPTHLIKTRGQQVTLRCSSQSGHNTVSWYQQALGQGPQFIFQYYREEENGRGNFPPRFSGLQFPNYSSELNVNALELDDSALYLCASSSPTGIRTDTQYFGPGTRLTVL.

The rearrangement uses TRBV5-6 and TRBJ2-7, with D possibly TRBD1 on 5 matching bases. The germline V and J ends were trimmed by 0 bases and 3 bases, with 13 bases remaining between them. Germline lookup yields CDR1 SGHDT and CDR2 YYEEEE. This CDR3 has 15 residues. For the CDR3, the DNA is TGTGCCAGCAGCTTGGGCGAGACAGAACTCTACGAGCAGTACTTC. This gives the protein CASSLGETELYEQYF.

V and J are TRBV9 and TRBJ1-5; D perhaps matches TRBD1 (5 bases). V gave up 0 bases and J gave up 2 bases, with 12 bases separating them. The V gene's germline CDR1 is SGDLS and CDR2 YYNGEE. The CDR3 spans 16 residues. CDR3 DNA sequence: TGTGCCAGCAGCGTAGAGGCAGGGCTGGGCAATCAGCCCCAGCATTTT. It encodes CASSVEAGLGNQPQHF.

As concerns this clone: Different DNA sequences within this sample yield the same CDR3. The chain links TRBV18 to TRBJ1-1, with 9 bases aligning to TRBD1. The CDR3 length is 15 residues. Germline CDR1 is KGHSH and CDR2 is LQKENI. V was clipped by 2 bases and J by 3 bases; unmatched bases: 4. CDR3 bases: TGTGCCAGCTCACCAATGGGACAGGGCTACACTGAAGCTTTCTTT. Encoded protein: CASSPMGQGYTEAFF.

In DNA form, the CDR3 reads TGTGCCAGTAGCCCGGGACTAGCAGCAGTGAATGAGCAGTTCTTC. It yields the protein CASSPGLAAVNEQFF. This sequence joins TRBV19 and TRBJ2-1; TRBD2 aligns across 9 bases. The junction had 10 bases not matched to a gene; V was cut back by 6 bases and J by 7 bases. Germline V gene sequence: CDR1 LNHDA, CDR2 SQIVND (reference sequence). This CDR3 is built from 15 residues. Full variable domain (remainder filled in from reference TRBV19 and TRBJ2-1): DGGITQSPKYLFRKEGQNVTLSCEQNLNHDAMYWYRQDPGQGLRLIYYSQIVNDFQKGDIAEGYSVSREKKESFPLTVTSAQKNPTAFYLCASSPGLAAVNEQFFGPGTRLTVL.

CDR3 sequence (DNA): TGTGCCAGTAGTACTAGCGGGGCCTACTACGAGCAGTACTTC. It codes for CASSTSGAYYEQYF. The chain has TRBV19 and TRBJ2-7; 9 bases are shared with TRBD2. The CDR3 sequence is 14 residues long. Germline V CDR1 and CDR2: LNHDA, SQIVND (reference sequence). Germline trimming cut 4 bases from V and 3 bases from J; bases unmatched to any gene: 4.

V and J are TRBV7-9 and TRBJ1-1; no clear D gene. This CDR3 comprises 13 residues. Germline V gene sequence: CDR1 SEHNR, CDR2 FQNEAQ (reference sequence). Deletions cut 0 bases from V and 0 bases from J, with 2 bases between. CDR3 loop: CASSLAMNTEAFF. The CDR3 coding sequence is TGTGCCAGCAGCTTAGCTATGAACACTGAAGCTTTCTTT.

V is TRBV3-1 (or the pseudogene TRBV3-2) and J is TRBJ2-1, with 7 bases aligning to TRBD2. J gave up 10 bases and V 2 bases, and 5 bases lay outside the gene matches. The CDR3 runs to 13 residues. Germline V gene lookup returns CDR1 LGHDT and CDR2 YNNKEL (reference sequence). The CDR3 loop reads CASSQQRDREQFF. The CDR3 DNA follows: TGTGCCAGCAGCCAACAGCGGGACCGGGAGCAGTTCTTC.

The V gene is TRBV24-1, the J gene TRBJ2-3; TRBD2 agrees at 10 bases. The V segment lost 8 bases and the J segment 3 bases; nucleotides outside the gene matches: 1. Germline CDR1 and CDR2: KGHDR and SFDVKD. CDR3 size: 13 residues. The CDR3 DNA follows: TGTGCCACCAAAGCGGGAGGGACAGATACGCAGTATTTT. This gives the protein CATKAGGTDTQYF.

A note on this clone: Other DNA sequences from this sample encode an identical CDR3 as well. The chain couples TRBV7-9 to TRBJ1-5, with 8 bases that match TRBD1. Germline CDR1 is SEHNR and CDR2 is FQNEAQ (reference sequence). This CDR3 spans 15 amino acids. The junction had 0 bases not matched to a gene; V was cut back by 1 base and J by 1 base. Written as DNA, the CDR3 is TGTGCCAGCAGCTTAGGACAGGGGAGCAATCAGCCCCAGCATTTT. This encodes CASSLGQGSNQPQHF.

Here the CDR3 DNA reads TGTGCCAGCAGCGTCGGGACAGGGGGACATACGCAGTATTTT. Amino acid sequence: CASSVGTGGHTQYF. The chain employs TRBV9 and TRBJ2-3; 11 bases align to TRBD1. Losses at the gene ends were 2 bases for V and 7 bases for J; bases not matched to a gene: 3. The germline gives CDR1 SGDLS, CDR2 YYNGEE. This CDR3 has 14 amino acids.

The chain recombines TRBV7-3 with TRBJ2-1; D is undetermined. Trimming took 2 bases from V and 3 from J, leaving 8 bases between them. This CDR3 has 14 residues. Germline CDR1 and CDR2: SGHTA and FQGTGA. The CDR3 reads CASSLASGYNEQFF. The CDR3 DNA is TGTGCCAGCAGCTTAGCGTCAGGCTACAATGAGCAGTTCTTC.

The chain employs TRBV24-1 and TRBJ1-1; 8 bases map to TRBD1. Looked up from germline, CDR1 is KGHDR and CDR2 is SFDVKD. Germline trimming cut 7 bases from V and 1 base from J; bases unmatched to any gene: 10. This CDR3 is built from 16 residues. The CDR3 reads CATRPNWTGPNTEAFF. The CDR3 DNA sequence: TGTGCCACCAGACCGAACTGGACAGGGCCGAACACTGAAGCTTTCTTT.

The chain combines TRBV5-1 with TRBJ2-1, with D uncertain. The CDR3 has 11 amino acids. Trimming stripped 4 bases from V and 12 bases from J, with 11 bases between. Germline V CDR1 and CDR2: SGHRS, YFSETQ. CDR3 protein: CASSLHHGQFF. CDR3 coding DNA: TGCGCCAGCAGCCTTCATCACGGGCAGTTCTTC.

This chain uses TRBV18 with TRBJ2-3; weak D call: TRBD2 (5 bases). V was clipped by 5 bases and J by 8 bases, with 20 bases between them. Germline V gene data show CDR1 as KGHSH and CDR2 as LQKENI. This CDR3 spans 15 amino acids. CDR3 DNA: TGTGCCAGCTCAACCAGCGAGGGCATTGTTGTTACGCAGTATTTT. Protein product: CASSTSEGIVVTQYF.

The V gene is TRBV6-5, the J gene TRBJ2-7, with TRBD1 matching 9 bases. Germline CDR1 is MNHEY and CDR2 is SVGAGI. CDR3 length: 15 amino acids. The J segment lost 6 bases and the V segment lost 7 bases, leaving 13 bases of the junction unmatched. DNA of the CDR3: TGTGCCAGCAATAACTTGGGGACAGGGCTCCGCGAGCAGTACTTC. Translated: CASNNLGTGLREQYF.

V usage is TRBV7-8 and J usage is TRBJ2-7, with D possibly TRBD2 on 6 matching bases. CDR3 size: 14 residues. The V gene's germline CDR1 is SGHVS and CDR2 FQNEAQ. The V and J ends lost 5 bases and 5 bases respectively, with 16 bases between them. CDR3 DNA sequence: TGTGCCAGCAGCGCCCGGGAGACTCAGGACGAGCAGTACTTC. It translates to CASSARETQDEQYF.

The V and J genes are TRBV9 and TRBJ2-2; 7 nucleotides agree with TRBD2. V dropped 1 base and J dropped 6; count of bases not matched to a gene: 9. CDR1 is SGDLS and CDR2 is YYNGEE in the germline V gene. CDR3 length: 16 amino acids. The CDR3 nucleotides read TGTGCCAGCAGCGTACTCCCGACTAGCTGGGCCGGGGAGCTGTTTTTT. Translated: CASSVLPTSWAGELFF.